These 17 T cell receptor beta chains were all obtained from the same sample, sequenced in a study of control samples from healthy donors and cancer patients. Assay: immunoSEQ multiplex PCR; the TCRdb copy retains only in-frame clones and omits some. This sample carries more than 150,000 clones, just under 95% of them seen once, and the ten largest clones take more than 1.1%. The sample comprised blood. The origin of the receptors is a young man in good health.

This chain connects TRBV27 to TRBJ1-6; D is uncertain. Germline-derived CDR1 and CDR2 are MNHEY and SMNVEV (reference sequence). CDR3 length: 13 residues. V shed 6 bases and J shed 0 bases, with 3 bases lying between them. The CDR3 nucleotides read TGTGCCAGCAGCGACTCCTATAATTCACCCCTCCACTTT. This encodes CASSDSYNSPLHF.

This clone was seen once. The chain carries TRBV5-1 and TRBJ1-4; TRBD1 is a possible D gene (6 bases). CDR1 is SGHRS and CDR2 is YFSETQ in the germline V gene. The CDR3 sequence is 15 residues long. Trimming stripped 3 bases from V and 3 bases from J, with 12 bases between. This CDR3 reads CASSSRQAANEKLFF. The CDR3 nucleotides are TGCGCCAGCAGCTCTCGACAGGCTGCTAATGAAAAACTGTTTTTT.

This chain links TRBV10-3 with TRBJ1-5; no clear D. The CDR3 contains 14 residues. Germline-derived CDR1 and CDR2 are ENHRY and SYGVKD. V was clipped by 2 bases and J by 3 bases, with 8 bases between them. CDR3 nucleotide sequence: TGTGCCATCAGTGAGGGACGGAACAATCAGCCCCAGCATTTT. Encoded protein: CAISEGRNNQPQHF.

V gene TRBV7-2 combines with J gene TRBJ1-1, with TRBD1 as a possible D gene (5 bases). V was trimmed by 2 bases and J by 4 bases, leaving 14 bases between them. Germline assignment: CDR1 SGHTA and CDR2 FQGNSA. This CDR3 is built from 15 residues. The CDR3: CASSLSSGVGTEAFF. CDR3 sequence (DNA): TGTGCCAGCAGCTTAAGTTCGGGGGTCGGCACTGAAGCTTTCTTT. The full variable domain, completed using reference TRBV7-2 and TRBJ1-1, is GAGVSQSPSNKVTEKGKDVELRCDPISGHTALYWYRQSLGQGLEFLIYFQGNSAPDKSGLPSDRFSAERTGGSVSTLTIQRTQQEDSAVYLCASSLSSGVGTEAFFGQGTRLTVV.

This chain connects TRBV7-9 to TRBJ1-2; D ambiguous. The CDR3 contains 18 residues. Per germline, CDR1 SEHNR and CDR2 FQNEAQ (reference sequence). V lost 1 base, J lost 5 bases, and 23 bases lay in between. In DNA form, the CDR3 reads TGTGCCAGCAGCTTAGGCGGATTCGGATCCGGGGAACTATATGGCTACACCTTC. It codes for CASSLGGFGSGELYGYTF.

This clone was recorded only once. The V gene is TRBV11-2, the J gene TRBJ2-1, with TRBD1 identical over 9 bases. The CDR3 spans 14 residues. Germline CDR1 and CDR2: SGHAT and FQNNGV. The V gene end was trimmed by 1 base and the J gene end by 7 bases; junction bases not matched to a gene: 2. CDR3 bases: TGTGCCAGCAGCTTAGCGGGACAGGGTAATGAGCAGTTCTTC. Its protein is CASSLAGQGNEQFF.

The chain recombines TRBV7-9 with TRBJ1-2, with a possible D match to TRBD1 (6 bases). The CDR3 contains 16 residues. Trimming took off 5 bases at V and 3 bases at J, with 19 bases between the two ends. Germline V gene data show CDR1 as SEHNR and CDR2 as FQNEAQ (reference sequence). CDR3 in amino acids: CASSPPQGTLYYGYTF. The CDR3 bases are TGTGCCAGCAGCCCACCCCAGGGGACGTTATACTATGGCTACACCTTC.

The V gene is TRBV18, the J gene TRBJ1-5, with 10 nucleotides matching TRBD1. The CDR3 contains 18 residues. J lost 0 bases, V lost 3 bases, and 8 bases had no gene match. Germline-derived CDR1 and CDR2 are KGHSH and LQKENI. The DNA for the CDR3 is TGTGCCAGCTCACCGGAGGGACAGGGGCCGTATAGCAATCAGCCCCAGCATTTT. It specifies CASSPEGQGPYSNQPQHF.

The genes are TRBV19 and TRBJ1-6, with TRBD1 as a possible D gene (6 bases). Germline V gives CDR1 LNHDA, CDR2 SQIVND (reference sequence). Trimming cost V 4 bases and J 16 bases, with 20 bases left between them. The CDR3 has 14 residues. Here the CDR3 DNA reads TGTGCCAGTAGTACCTGGGACACCGGTGGGGGACTCCACTTT. Translation gives CASSTWDTGGGLHF.

The V gene is TRBV6-1, the J gene TRBJ2-1; D gene uncertain. The CDR3 runs 13 residues. CDR1 is MNHNS and CDR2 is SASEGT in the germline V gene. V gave up 1 base and J gave up 4 bases, with 5 bases separating them. In DNA form, the CDR3 reads TGTGCCAGCAGTGAAGACTGGTACAATGAGCAGTTCTTC. It translates to CASSEDWYNEQFF.

The V gene is TRBV5-4, the J gene TRBJ2-6; D uncertain. Germline V gene data show CDR1 as SGHNT and CDR2 as YYREEE (reference sequence). Trimming pared 1 base from V and 3 bases from J, leaving 8 bases between. The CDR3 is made up of 15 amino acids. The CDR3, as DNA: TGTGCCAGCAGCTTGAATAGGGATGGGGCCAACGTCCTGACTTTC. Amino acid sequence: CASSLNRDGANVLTF.

The chain uses TRBV3-1 (or the pseudogene TRBV3-2) and TRBJ1-5, with D tentatively TRBD1 (6 bases). The V end lost 7 bases, the J end lost 2 bases, and 21 bases lay between the germline ends. The germline V gene encodes CDR1 LGHDT and CDR2 YNNKEL (reference sequence). This CDR3 region has 17 residues. The CDR3 sequence is CASILFPRGVGNQPQHF. CDR3 in DNA: TGTGCCAGCATCCTCTTTCCAAGGGGGGTGGGCAATCAGCCCCAGCATTTT.

V and J are TRBV28 and TRBJ1-6; TRBD1 might be the D (5 bases). This CDR3 is built from 17 residues. V lost 6 bases to trimming and J lost 0 bases, with 15 bases between them. Per germline, CDR1 MDHEN and CDR2 SYDVKM. The CDR3 nucleotides read TGTGCCAGCAGGGGACGGACGGCCAGCTCCTATAATTCACCCCTCCACTTT. It encodes CASRGRTASSYNSPLHF.

CDR3 amino acids: CASSRTGAVSGQYF. The CDR3 DNA is TGTGCCAGCAGCCGGACGGGGGCCGTTAGCGGGCAGTACTTC. The rearrangement links TRBV3-1 (or the pseudogene TRBV3-2) to TRBJ2-7; D tentatively fits TRBD1 or TRBD2 (6 bases each). The V end was cut by 4 bases, the J end by 9 bases, with 19 bases between. Germline CDR1 LGHDT, CDR2 YNNKEL (reference sequence). This CDR3 is 14 amino acids long.

The V gene is TRBV28, the J gene TRBJ2-4; 8 bases agree with TRBD1. The CDR3 extends over 14 amino acids. The trim removed 6 bases at V and 4 bases at J, leaving 5 bases unmatched. Germline V gene sequence: CDR1 MDHEN, CDR2 SYDVKM. CDR3: CASSPGGAKNIQYF. The CDR3 DNA reads TGTGCCAGCAGCCCAGGGGGCGCAAAAAACATTCAGTACTTC.

The chain couples TRBV12-5 to TRBJ2-3; TRBD1 matches at 7 bases. This CDR3 is 16 amino acids long. Germline V gene lookup returns CDR1 LGHNT and CDR2 FRNRAP. V lost 6 bases, J lost 3 bases, and 12 bases stayed unmatched. CDR3 amino acids: CASGSGTDTLTDTQYF. The CDR3 DNA reads as TGTGCTAGTGGCTCTGGGACAGACACCCTAACAGATACGCAGTATTTT. The variable domain in full, with the rest retrieved from reference TRBV12-5 and TRBJ2-3, is DARVTQTPRHKVTEMGQEVTMRCQPILGHNTVFWYRQTMMQGLELLAYFRNRAPLDDSGMPKDRFSAEMPDATLATLKIQPSEPRDSAVYFCASGSGTDTLTDTQYFGPGTRLTVL.

This chain joins TRBV18 and TRBJ2-3, with D perhaps matching TRBD2 (5 bases). This CDR3 has 16 residues. Germline CDR1 KGHSH, CDR2 LQKENI. Trimming removed 0 bases at V and 3 bases at J, with 13 bases between. CDR3 loop: CASSPPRSGLTDTQYF. In DNA form, the CDR3 reads TGTGCCAGCTCACCACCGAGGTCGGGGTTGACAGATACGCAGTATTTT.